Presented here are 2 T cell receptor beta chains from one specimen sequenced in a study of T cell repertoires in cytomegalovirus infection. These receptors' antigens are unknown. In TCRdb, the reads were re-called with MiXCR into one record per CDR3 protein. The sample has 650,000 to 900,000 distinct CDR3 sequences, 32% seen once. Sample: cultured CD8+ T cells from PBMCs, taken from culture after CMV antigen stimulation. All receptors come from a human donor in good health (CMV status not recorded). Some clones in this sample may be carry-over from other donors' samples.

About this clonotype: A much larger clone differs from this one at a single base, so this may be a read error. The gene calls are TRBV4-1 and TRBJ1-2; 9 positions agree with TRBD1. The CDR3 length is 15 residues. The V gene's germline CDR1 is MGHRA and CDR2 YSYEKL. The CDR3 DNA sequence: TGCGCCAGCATCCAAGCTTGGACAGGGGACTATGGCTACACCTTC. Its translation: CASIQAWTGDYGYTF.

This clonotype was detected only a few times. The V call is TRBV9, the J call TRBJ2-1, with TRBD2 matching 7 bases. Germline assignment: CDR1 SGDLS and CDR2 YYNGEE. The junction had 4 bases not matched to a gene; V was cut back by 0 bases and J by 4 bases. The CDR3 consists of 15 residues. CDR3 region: CASSVVTSSYNEQFF. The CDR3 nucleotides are TGTGCCAGCAGCGTAGTGACTAGCAGTTACAATGAGCAGTTCTTC.